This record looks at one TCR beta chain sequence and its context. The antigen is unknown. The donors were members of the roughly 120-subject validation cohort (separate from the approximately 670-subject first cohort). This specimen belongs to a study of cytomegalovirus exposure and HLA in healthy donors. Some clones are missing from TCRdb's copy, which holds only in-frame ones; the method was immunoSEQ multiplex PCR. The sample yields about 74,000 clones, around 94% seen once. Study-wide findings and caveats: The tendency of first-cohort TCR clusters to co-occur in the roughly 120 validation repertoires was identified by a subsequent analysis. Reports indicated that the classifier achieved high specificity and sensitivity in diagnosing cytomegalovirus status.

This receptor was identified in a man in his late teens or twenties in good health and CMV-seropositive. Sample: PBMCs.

The CDR3 region is CAISESTQGPLNTEAFF. CDR3 coding DNA: TGTGCCATCAGTGAGTCGACTCAGGGGCCTTTGAACACTGAAGCTTTCTTT. This chain connects TRBV10-3 to TRBJ1-1, with D possibly matching TRBD1 (6 bases). Germline V gene lookup returns CDR1 ENHRY and CDR2 SYGVKD. The CDR3 is made up of 17 amino acids. V gave up 0 bases and J gave up 0 bases, with 14 bases separating them.